This T cell receptor (beta chain) appears in the sequencing data of a study of T-cell memory formation after mild COVID-19. The study's findings and limits: CD4+ contracting clones were mainly CM and EM; CD8+ ones, EMRA. Day 15 to 85 contracting clones showed balanced CD4/CD8; day 15 to 37 expanders favored CD4+.

Only a few counts were recorded for this clonotype. Antigen unknown. The CDR3 is 14 amino acids. Germline CDR1 reads MGHRA; CDR2 reads YSYEKL. V dropped 0 bases and J dropped 1 base, with 6 bases sitting between them. TCRdb fed the 5' RACE reads into MiXCR, producing one record per CDR3 protein. The repertoire has 120,000 to 150,000 distinct CDR3 sequences, roughly 21% of them found once; the top ten carry around 2.4%. The receptor was derived from an adult woman who had mild COVID-19 (a few samples of this study predate the infection). Cell type and time point are not known. V gene TRBV4-1 combines with J gene TRBJ2-5; no clear D. The sequencing sample was made of PBMCs or a T cell subset sorted from them (not recorded which). The CDR3 loop reads CASSQDPSQETQYF. The CDR3 region has the DNA TGCGCCAGCAGCCAAGATCCCAGCCAAGAGACCCAGTACTTC.